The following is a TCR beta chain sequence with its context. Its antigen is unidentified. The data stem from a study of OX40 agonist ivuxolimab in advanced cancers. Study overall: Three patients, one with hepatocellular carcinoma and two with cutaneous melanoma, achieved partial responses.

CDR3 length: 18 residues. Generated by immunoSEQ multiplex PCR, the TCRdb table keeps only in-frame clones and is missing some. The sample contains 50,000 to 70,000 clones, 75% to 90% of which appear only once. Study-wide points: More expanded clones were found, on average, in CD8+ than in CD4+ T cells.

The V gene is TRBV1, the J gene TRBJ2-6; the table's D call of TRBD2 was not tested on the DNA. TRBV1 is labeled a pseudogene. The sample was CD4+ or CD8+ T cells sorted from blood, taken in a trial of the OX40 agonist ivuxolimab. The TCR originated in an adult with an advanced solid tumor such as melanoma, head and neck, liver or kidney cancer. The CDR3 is CTSSQTSGEGPGANVLTF. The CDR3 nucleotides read TGCACCAGCAGCCAAACTAGCGGGGAGGGCCCTGGGGCCAACGTCCTGACTTTC.